Below are 20 T cell receptor beta chains sequenced from a single sample in a study of CD8 T cell repertoires and HIV-1 epitope variants. Here immunoSEQ multiplex PCR was the method, and the copy in TCRdb shows in-frame clones only, minus some. The table lists 4,000 to 5,500 clones, 66% of them singletons. These receptors lack a known antigen. Sequenced: cultured CD8+ T cells derived from PBMCs. The receptors derive from a male donor with HIV.

V usage is TRBV18 and J usage is TRBJ2-5, with TRBD1 as a possible D gene (6 bases). Trimming stripped 0 bases from V and 4 bases from J, with 15 bases between. Germline CDR1 reads KGHSH; CDR2 reads LQKENI. This CDR3 is built from 16 residues. CDR3: CASSPPGAGPPETQYF. Written as DNA, the CDR3 is TGTGCCAGCTCACCACCGGGGGCCGGGCCACCAGAGACCCAGTACTTC.

This clone was counted a few times. This sequence joins TRBV4-3 and TRBJ2-1; 10 bases are shared with TRBD2. CDR3 length equals 16 residues. V lost 0 bases, J lost 9 bases, and 8 bases stayed unmatched. Germline V lookup: CDR1 LGHNA, CDR2 YSLEER. For the CDR3, the DNA is TGCGCCAGCAGCCAAGATACAAGCGGGGGGGCAAGTGAGCAGTTCTTC. This sequence encodes CASSQDTSGGASEQFF.

The chain has TRBV11-1 and TRBJ1-2; 7 bases line up with TRBD1. J was trimmed by 2 bases and V by 6 bases; bases with no gene match: 6. CDR1 and CDR2 from the germline V gene are SGHAT and FQDESV (reference sequence). CDR3 length: 14 amino acids. The CDR3 DNA follows: TGTGCCAGCAGAACCACAGGGGCGAACTATGGCTACACCTTC. This translates into CASRTTGANYGYTF.

The chain combines TRBV7-2 with TRBJ2-1; no clear D gene. Germline CDR1 reads SGHTA; CDR2 reads FQGNSA. Between the trimmed V and J ends, which lost 5 bases and 3 bases, there was a span of 8 bases. The CDR3 runs to 13 residues. The CDR3 spells CASSDGNYNEQFF. The CDR3 region has the DNA TGTGCCAGCAGCGATGGAAACTACAATGAGCAGTTCTTC.

The chain employs TRBV11-3 and TRBJ2-1, with 9 bases lining up with TRBD1. V was clipped by 6 bases and J by 8 bases; unmatched bases: 8. The CDR3 covers 14 residues. Germline V CDR1 and CDR2: SGHNT, YENEEA. This CDR3 is CASRSGTGSDEQFF. The DNA of the CDR3 is TGTGCCAGCAGGAGCGGGACAGGGTCCGATGAGCAGTTCTTC.

The chain uses TRBV7-9 and TRBJ2-7; D remains ambiguous. Trimming shortened V by 4 bases and J by 5 bases, and 15 bases separated the two germline ends. Germline lookup yields CDR1 SEHNR and CDR2 FQNEAQ (reference sequence). CDR3 length: 14 residues. CDR3 sequence reads: CASSSVRRPDEQYF. In DNA, the CDR3 is TGTGCCAGCAGCTCAGTCCGAAGACCGGACGAGCAGTACTTC.

The gene calls are TRBV7-9 and TRBJ2-3; 11 nucleotides match TRBD2. This CDR3 has 17 amino acids. V lost 5 bases and J lost 0; bases outside the gene matches: 7. CDR1 and CDR2 from the germline V gene are SEHNR and FQNEAQ (reference sequence). The DNA of the CDR3 is TGTGCCAGCAGCCCCCCAGGACTAGCGGGTAGCACAGATACGCAGTATTTT. Encoded protein: CASSPPGLAGSTDTQYF.

The V and J genes are TRBV19 and TRBJ2-7; perhaps D is TRBD1 or TRBD2 (6 bases each). The V and J ends lost 9 bases and 2 bases respectively, with 23 bases between them. The CDR3 contains 16 residues. Germline V lookup: CDR1 LNHDA, CDR2 SQIVND (reference sequence). CDR3 residues: CASPWGEHRDPYEQYF. The CDR3 nucleotides read TGTGCCAGCCCCTGGGGGGAACACAGGGATCCCTACGAGCAGTACTTC. Full variable domain (remainder filled in from reference TRBV19 and TRBJ2-7): DGGITQSPKYLFRKEGQNVTLSCEQNLNHDAMYWYRQDPGQGLRLIYYSQIVNDFQKGDIAEGYSVSREKKESFPLTVTSAQKNPTAFYLCASPWGEHRDPYEQYFGPGTRLTVT.

Sample share makes this clone medium-sized. The CDR3 nucleotides are TGTGCCAGCAGCCCCATCTCTACTAGCGGGAGCTCCTACGAGCAGTACTTC. Translated, it gives CASSPISTSGSSYEQYF. The chain couples TRBV27 to TRBJ2-7; 11 positions match TRBD2. Per the germline V gene, CDR1 is MNHEY and CDR2 is SMNVEV (reference sequence). J lost 0 bases, V lost 6 bases, and 10 bases had no gene match. The CDR3 is made up of 17 amino acids.

The chain recombines TRBV29-1 with TRBJ2-5; D perhaps matches TRBD2 (6 bases). Germline V CDR1 and CDR2: SQVTM, ANQGSEA. There are 16 residues in the CDR3. Trimming removed 2 bases from V and 2 bases from J, with 18 bases in between. The CDR3 reads CSVEWVSGNLQETQYF. CDR3 DNA: TGCAGCGTTGAATGGGTTAGCGGAAACCTGCAAGAGACCCAGTACTTC.

The chain uses TRBV28 and TRBJ2-1; 14 bases are a match to TRBD2. CDR1 is MDHEN, CDR2 SYDVKM, per germline. The CDR3 length is 16 residues. The J segment lost 1 base and the V segment lost 5 bases, leaving 1 base of the junction unmatched. The chain's CDR3 is CASSGLAGGSYNEQFF. CDR3 bases: TGTGCCAGCAGTGGACTAGCGGGGGGTTCCTACAATGAGCAGTTCTTC.

This clone counts as medium-sized (0.01 to 0.1%). CDR3 in amino acids: CASSIGGAALEAFF. In DNA, the CDR3 is TGTGCCAGTAGTATTGGCGGGGCAGCCCTTGAAGCTTTCTTT. V and J are TRBV19 and TRBJ1-1; D possibly corresponds to TRBD1 (5 bases). Germline V gene lookup returns CDR1 LNHDA and CDR2 SQIVND (reference sequence). V lost 3 bases and J 7 bases, leaving 15 bases between the germline ends. The CDR3 covers 14 residues.

This clone is categorized as medium-sized (0.01 to 0.1%). J is TRBJ2-7 and V is TRBV28; 11 bases are a match to TRBD2. This CDR3 comprises 15 residues. Germline loops: CDR1 MDHEN, CDR2 SYDVKM. V lost 2 bases and J lost 3; bases outside the gene matches: 3. In nucleotides, the CDR3 is TGTGCCAGCAGTTTACTAGCGGGGGGTCTCTACGAGCAGTACTTC. Translation gives CASSLLAGGLYEQYF.

The V and J genes are TRBV30 and TRBJ1-1; D is uncertain. Germline values: CDR1 GTSNPN, CDR2 SVGIG (reference sequence). The CDR3 is 13 residues long. The germline V and J ends were trimmed by 5 bases and 3 bases, with 13 bases remaining between them. Here the CDR3 reads CAWALYRDTEAFF. CDR3 DNA sequence: TGTGCCTGGGCCCTTTACCGGGACACTGAAGCTTTCTTT.

This clone occurred once. The V and J genes are TRBV19 and TRBJ2-2; D is unresolved. The CDR3 totals 14 residues. Germline CDR1 and CDR2: LNHDA and SQIVND (reference sequence). V lost 1 base to trimming and J lost 5 bases, with 8 bases between them. The CDR3 coding sequence is TGTGCCAGTAGTATAGGGGGTTTAACCGGGGAGCTGTTTTTT. Its translation is CASSIGGLTGELFF.

This clone turned up a few times. This rearrangement joins TRBV28 to TRBJ2-7, with D possibly being TRBD1 or TRBD2 (6 bases each). V was shortened by 10 bases and J by 2 bases, with 12 bases between the two germline ends. The CDR3 has 12 amino acids. CDR1 and CDR2 from the germline V gene are MDHEN and SYDVKM. The CDR3 DNA is TGTGCCATCGGGGGCGGGACCTACGAGCAGTACTTC. It yields the protein CAIGGGTYEQYF. Using reference TRBV28 and TRBJ2-7 for the parts outside the CDR3, the full variable domain is DVKVTQSSRYLVKRTGEKVFLECVQDMDHENMFWYRQDPGLGLRLIYFSYDVKMKEKGDIPEGYSVSREKKERFSLILESASTNQTSMYLCAIGGGTYEQYFGPGTRLTVT.

The rearrangement links TRBV28 to TRBJ1-1; unclear D gene. V lost 2 bases and J 1 base, leaving 8 bases between the germline ends. CDR3 length: 14 residues. Looked up from germline, CDR1 is MDHEN and CDR2 is SYDVKM. CDR3 sequence: CASSLGQQNTEAFF. Here the CDR3 DNA reads TGTGCCAGCAGTTTAGGGCAGCAGAACACTGAAGCTTTCTTT. The variable domain in full, with the rest retrieved from reference TRBV28 and TRBJ1-1, is DVKVTQSSRYLVKRTGEKVFLECVQDMDHENMFWYRQDPGLGLRLIYFSYDVKMKEKGDIPEGYSVSREKKERFSLILESASTNQTSMYLCASSLGQQNTEAFFGQGTRLTVV.

The chain joins TRBV19 to TRBJ2-7; D is undetermined. Trimming removed 0 bases from V and 5 bases from J, with 11 bases in between. The CDR3 has 14 amino acids. Germline V gives CDR1 LNHDA, CDR2 SQIVND (reference sequence). The CDR3 DNA follows: TGTGCCAGTAGTATAGATCTCACAGCCAACGAGCAGTACTTC. It encodes CASSIDLTANEQYF.

This chain uses TRBV19 with TRBJ2-5; D is perhaps TRBD1 or TRBD2 (5 bases each). The germline CDR1 and CDR2 sequences are LNHDA and SQIVND (reference sequence). V was trimmed by 6 bases and J by 2 bases, leaving 16 bases between them. This CDR3 spans 15 amino acids. The CDR3 region is CASRPEWGRQETQYF. The CDR3 coding sequence is TGTGCCAGTAGACCAGAATGGGGGAGACAAGAGACCCAGTACTTC. The full variable domain, completed using reference TRBV19 and TRBJ2-5, is DGGITQSPKYLFRKEGQNVTLSCEQNLNHDAMYWYRQDPGQGLRLIYYSQIVNDFQKGDIAEGYSVSREKKESFPLTVTSAQKNPTAFYLCASRPEWGRQETQYFGPGTRLLVL.

The V gene is TRBV7-2, the J gene TRBJ1-3; D might be TRBD1 (5 bases). The CDR3 is 16 amino acids. V was shortened by 1 base and J by 2 bases, with 12 bases between the two germline ends. Germline CDR1 SGHTA, CDR2 FQGNSA. The CDR3 protein is CASSLEGQLPGNTIYF. The DNA for the CDR3 is TGTGCCAGCAGCTTAGAAGGACAACTGCCTGGAAACACCATATATTTT.